This T cell receptor beta chain was sequenced in a study of CXCR3-negative and CXCR3-positive naive CD8 T cells (dated by TCRdb to the late 2010s). Study-level background: In total, about 150 million TRB reads were obtained, or roughly 1.5 +/- 0.3 million reads per library. Diversity and physicochemical repertoire analyses were performed on approximately 10 donors pooled from two independent experiments. TRBV-TRBJ cluster analysis included naive subsets from several donors and memory cells from 3 donors.

Counted from cysteine to phenylalanine, this CDR3 has 16 amino acids. Nucleotide data are not available. CDR1 and CDR2 are read off the germline V gene as SGHDN and FVKESK. The instrument was a NextSeq 550. The Human TCR Profiling Kit (MiLaboratory) was used to prepare UMI-labeled 5' RACE TRB cDNA libraries. The full amount of extracted RNA was used for cDNA synthesis, and the full amount of resulting cDNA was used for PCR amplification. Libraries were prepared in parallel using an identical number of PCR cycles. Processing in the source paper ran as follows. About 49,000 +/- 11,000 unique UMI-labeled TRB cDNA molecules per library were extracted with MIGEC and MiXCR, with at least two reads per UMI required. Each library averaged 40,000 +/- 10,000 functional in-frame TRB CDR3 nucleotide clonotypes without stop codons. Diversity metrics, including normalized Shannon-Wiener and Chao1, were computed in VDJtools after downsampling to 5000 UMI-labeled TRB molecules per sample. VDJtools was used to calculate clonotype-size-weighted physicochemical properties of the central five CDR3 residues, namely interaction energy, strength, volume and Kidera factor 4. TCRdb reanalyzed the reads, keeping one entry per CDR3 protein sequence and omitting DNA. In this record, the V and J calls reflect TCRdb's handling and not the investigators' own analysis. The sample's own table lists roughly 86,000 distinct CDR3 sequences. The ten largest clones take up approximately 1% of the sample.

For every CD8+ T cell subset, 250,000 to 300,000 cells were flow-sorted straight into RLT lysis buffer, and each subset was sorted in triplicate. Naive CD8+ T cells were defined stringently as CD45RO-CCR7+CD27+CD95- to exclude memory contaminants. Peripheral blood mononuclear cells were isolated from buffy coats using standard density gradient centrifugation. A FACSAria III was used to flow-sort naive CXCR3-negative and CXCR3-positive CD8+ T cells. Total RNA was extracted from sorted cells using an RNeasy Mini Kit. Summary of the overall study and its limitations: Compared with CXCR3-negative naive cells, CXCR3-positive naive cells had TRB CDR3s with higher hydrophobicity (lower Kidera factor 4), lower energy, and higher strength and volume indices. Freshly isolated PBMCs were used for most assays because CXCR3 expression partially decreased after cryopreservation. Because surface CD5, which is linked to self-reactivity in mice, was comparable between the naive subsets, TCR interaction strength was also inferred from the physicochemical properties of TRB CDR3s. Similar TRBV-TRBJ usage was shown by naive CXCR3-negative and CXCR3-positive cells from the same donor, whereas distinct patterns were shown by memory cells. Both naive subsets had comparably high repertoire diversity, while memory CD8+ T cells had much lower repertoire diversity.

About this clonotype: Its antigen is not yet known.

The TCR originated in a human donor in good health. Some clones in this sample may be carry-over from other donors' samples. The rearranged segments are TRBV14 and TRBJ2-1; the TCRdb D gene call, TRBD2, has no DNA to confirm it. Material for sequencing was naive CXCR3- CD8+ T cells from blood. According to the study, the label for this sample's cell subset or site signals: CD45RO-CCR7+CD27+CD95- naive CD8+ T cells lacking CXCR3 (TNR3-). The CDR3 has the sequence CASSQDFGGVYNEQFF.